Listed below are T cell receptor beta chains from one sample, sequenced in a study of cytomegalovirus exposure and HLA in healthy donors. Clones were read by immunoSEQ multiplex PCR, and TCRdb kept only the in-frame ones, dropping some. This table holds more than 95,000 clones, roughly an eighth found once. Input material: PBMCs. Receptors were obtained from a man aged 40-50 years in good health and CMV-seropositive. Both conserved end residues are part of each CDR3. D genes are given only for firm matches. Only some rows state a clone size, as once, few, many or a class for expanded clones.

D gene | J gene | CDR3 length | clone size | V gene | CDR3 protein | CDR3 DNA
TRBD1 | TRBJ1-1 | 14 | NA | TRBV9 | CASSVDRGNTEAFF | TGTGCCAGCAGCGTTGACAGGGGGAACACTGAAGCTTTCTTT
TRBD2 | TRBJ2-3 | 12 | NA | TRBV7-9 | CASSGPGLGSLW | TGTGCCAGCAGCGGGCCGGGACTAGGTTCCTTGTGG
TRBD2 | TRBJ2-7 | 16 | NA | TRBV13 | CASSSQTSGREVEQYF | TGTGCCAGCAGCTCCCAGACTAGCGGGAGAGAGGTCGAGCAGTACTTC
TRBD2 | TRBJ2-1 | 15 | few | TRBV5-6 | CASSPGGAGGIEQFF | TGTGCCAGCAGCCCCGGGGGGGCGGGAGGAATTGAGCAGTTCTTC
TRBD2 | TRBJ2-7 | 14 | NA | TRBV6-5 | CASSRRLAGGEQYF | TGTGCCAGCAGTCGACGACTAGCGGGAGGCGAGCAGTACTTC
NA | TRBJ2-7 | 13 | few | TRBV5-1 | CASSLDSLYEQYF | TGCGCCAGCAGCCTCGACAGCCTCTACGAGCAGTACTTC
TRBD1 | TRBJ2-7 | 14 | few | TRBV19 | CASSMQGVSYEQYF | TGTGCCAGTAGTATGCAGGGGGTTTCCTACGAGCAGTACTTC
TRBD1 | TRBJ1-5 | 17 | NA | TRBV19 | CASSIDGQGYSNQPQHF | TGTGCCAGTAGTATAGATGGACAGGGCTATAGCAATCAGCCCCAGCATTTT
NA | TRBJ1-1 | 15 | few | TRBV27 | CASSARQAAPTEAFF | TGTGCCAGCAGTGCCAGACAGGCTGCCCCCACTGAAGCTTTCTTT
TRBD1 | TRBJ1-4 | 15 | NA | TRBV6-1 | CASSVTGTGREKLFF | TGTGCCAGCAGTGTAACCGGGACAGGACGGGAAAAACTGTTTTTT
TRBD2 | TRBJ2-7 | 16 | NA | TRBV19 | CASSMGTSGISYEQYF | TGTGCCAGTAGTATGGGAACTAGCGGGATCTCCTACGAGCAGTACTTC
TRBD1 | TRBJ1-2 | 17 | few | TRBV5-6 | CASSLYRRDREGDGYTF | TGTGCCAGCAGCTTGTACCGCCGAGACAGGGAAGGCGATGGCTACACCTTC
TRBD1 | TRBJ1-5 | 14 | few | TRBV19 | CASLGQGDRQPQHF | TGTGCCAGTCTGGGACAGGGGGATCGTCAGCCCCAGCATTTT
TRBD1 | TRBJ1-1 | 14 | few | TRBV4-1 | CASSKQGLNTEAFF | TGCGCCAGCAGCAAACAGGGGTTGAACACTGAAGCTTTCTTT
NA | TRBJ1-1 | 14 | few | TRBV11-2 | CASSIGVLNTEAFF | TGTGCCAGCAGCATAGGAGTTCTTAACACTGAAGCTTTCTTT
TRBD1 | TRBJ2-5 | 16 | NA | TRBV7-2 | CASRSNTGGTGETQYF | TGTGCCAGCAGGTCTAATACAGGGGGAACTGGGGAGACCCAGTACTTC
TRBD1 | TRBJ1-2 | 14 | few | TRBV29-1 | CSVELQGALGGYTF | TGCAGCGTAGAGCTCCAGGGGGCGCTCGGTGGCTACACCTTC
NA | TRBJ2-1 | 14 | NA | TRBV29-1 | CSVTASSLYNEQFF | TGCAGCGTGACAGCGTCTAGTCTGTACAATGAGCAGTTCTTC
NA | TRBJ1-1 | 14 | NA | TRBV7-2 | CASSLALGGAEAFF | TGTGCCAGCAGCTTAGCGCTAGGGGGGGCTGAAGCTTTCTTT
NA | TRBJ1-3 | 15 | few | TRBV27 | CASSLGGVSGNTIYF | TGTGCCAGCAGTTTGGGTGGAGTTAGTGGAAACACCATATATTTT
TRBD1 | TRBJ2-7 | 14 | NA | TRBV6-1 | CASRGDRAPYEQYF | TGTGCCAGCCGCGGGGACAGGGCACCCTACGAGCAGTACTTC
NA | TRBJ1-1 | 13 | NA | TRBV27 | CASMDSLNTEAFF | TGTGCCAGCATGGACAGCCTGAACACTGAAGCTTTCTTT
TRBD1 | TRBJ1-1 | 14 | few | TRBV5-4 | CASSFGQGTTEAFF | TGTGCCAGCAGCTTCGGACAGGGAACCACTGAAGCTTTCTTT
NA | TRBJ2-7 | 16 | few | TRBV4-1 | CASSQEDSQSSYEQYF | TGCGCCAGCAGCCAAGAGGACAGCCAAAGCTCCTACGAGCAGTACTTC
NA | TRBJ1-5 | 13 | NA | TRBV9 | CASSVAGSGPQHF | TGTGCCAGCAGCGTAGCAGGGTCGGGGCCCCAGCATTTT
NA | TRBJ2-3 | 15 | few | TRBV10-3 | CAITRGGEGTDTQYF | TGTGCCATCACCCGAGGGGGGGAAGGAACAGATACGCAGTATTTT
TRBD2 | TRBJ2-7 | 14 | NA | TRBV28 | CASSIPSGTYEQYF | TGTGCCAGCAGTATCCCTAGCGGGACATACGAGCAGTACTTC
NA | TRBJ1-5 | 14 | few | TRBV10-2 | CASSEQGAPQPQHF | TGCGCCAGCAGTGAACAGGGAGCGCCTCAGCCCCAGCATTTT
NA | TRBJ1-2 | 13 | NA | TRBV5-1 | CASSFQPEGGYTF | TGCGCCAGCAGCTTTCAGCCCGAGGGTGGCTACACCTTC
NA | TRBJ1-2 | 12 | few | TRBV7-9 | CASSLGDWKSTF | TGTGCCAGCAGCTTAGGGGACTGGAAAAGCACCTTC
NA | TRBJ2-5 | 13 | few | TRBV7-6 | CASSFSESETQYF | TGTGCCAGCAGCTTTTCGGAGAGCGAGACCCAGTACTTC
NA | TRBJ2-2 | 17 | NA | TRBV5-1 | CASSYHISGTNTGELFF | TGCGCCAGCAGCTACCATATCAGCGGAACGAACACCGGGGAGCTGTTTTTT
NA | TRBJ2-7 | 12 | NA | TRBV18 | CASSPYEGVQYF | TGTGCCAGCTCACCATACGAAGGGGTGCAGTACTTC
NA | TRBJ1-2 | 14 | NA | TRBV7-9 | CASSFDLVGYGYTF | TGTGCCAGCAGCTTCGATCTGGTCGGCTATGGCTACACCTTC
TRBD1 | TRBJ2-7 | 15 | few | TRBV19 | CASRPIGTGRDEQYF | TGTGCCAGTAGACCCATAGGGACAGGGAGAGACGAGCAGTACTTC
TRBD1 | TRBJ1-2 | 13 | NA | TRBV7-9 | CASSPGGFGGYTF | TGTGCCAGCAGCCCAGGGGGGTTTGGGGGCTACACCTTC
TRBD1 | TRBJ2-4 | 13 | NA | TRBV4-1 | CASSADRGNIQYF | TGCGCCAGCAGCGCCGACAGGGGTAACATTCAGTACTTC
NA | TRBJ2-7 | 11 | few | TRBV6-5 | CASSYAGEQYF | TGTGCCAGCAGTTACGCGGGCGAGCAGTACTTC
TRBD2 | TRBJ2-5 | 17 | few | TRBV4-1 | CASSQVEGLAGERTQYF | TGCGCCAGCAGCCAAGTGGAGGGACTAGCGGGTGAACGGACCCAGTACTTC
NA | TRBJ2-7 | 15 | few | TRBV29-1 | CSVGYFSGLTYEQYF | TGCAGCGTTGGATACTTTAGCGGATTGACCTACGAGCAGTACTTC
TRBD2 | TRBJ2-1 | 17 | few | TRBV4-2 | CASSQPVGTSGENEQFF | TGTGCCAGCAGCCAACCAGTGGGGACTAGCGGAGAAAATGAGCAGTTCTTC
NA | TRBJ2-7 | 13 | few | TRBV10-3 | CAIRGDGLYEQYF | TGTGCCATCAGGGGGGACGGACTATACGAGCAGTACTTC
TRBD1 | TRBJ1-2 | 13 | NA | TRBV30 | CAWTLTGAVGYTF | TGTGCCTGGACCCTGACAGGGGCGGTTGGCTACACCTTC
TRBD1 | TRBJ2-6 | 17 | few | TRBV5-1 | CASSIRQGISGANVLTF | TGCGCCAGCAGCATAAGACAGGGGATCTCTGGGGCCAACGTCCTGACTTTC
NA | TRBJ2-7 | 13 | few | TRBV19 | CASRMAGTYEQYF | TGTGCCAGTAGAATGGCAGGGACCTACGAGCAGTACTTC
TRBD2 | TRBJ2-1 | 14 | NA | TRBV29-1 | CSVRTSGNYNEQFF | TGCAGCGTTCGTACTAGCGGGAACTACAATGAGCAGTTCTTC
TRBD1 | TRBJ1-1 | 13 | few | TRBV30 | CAWGDRLSTEAFF | TGTGCCTGGGGGGACAGGCTGAGCACTGAAGCTTTCTTT
NA | TRBJ2-3 | 13 | NA | TRBV7-3 | CASSLTRQDTQYF | TGTGCCAGCAGCTTGACGAGGCAAGATACGCAGTATTTT
TRBD1 | TRBJ1-1 | 14 | NA | TRBV7-9 | CASSQLGQGTEAFF | TGTGCCAGCAGCCAGCTAGGACAGGGCACTGAAGCTTTCTTT
TRBD1 | TRBJ2-7 | 13 | few | TRBV7-6 | CASRKTGGYEQYF | TGTGCCAGCAGGAAGACAGGGGGCTACGAGCAGTACTTC
NA | TRBJ2-7 | 16 | NA | TRBV7-9 | CASSLGGTGSSYEQYF | TGTGCCAGCAGCTTAGGCGGGACGGGCAGCTCCTACGAGCAGTACTTC
NA | TRBJ1-2 | 12 | few | TRBV6-5 | CASSSGNYGYTF | TGTGCCAGCAGTTCCGGGAACTATGGCTACACCTTC
TRBD2 | TRBJ2-2 | 16 | few | TRBV5-6 | CASSLGLAVNTGELFF | TGTGCCAGCAGCTTGGGACTAGCGGTCAACACCGGGGAGCTGTTTTTT
TRBD1 | TRBJ1-2 | 14 | NA | TRBV10-3 | CAISEQGASYGYTF | TGTGCCATCAGTGAGCAGGGGGCCAGCTATGGCTACACCTTC
NA | TRBJ2-3 | 15 | NA | TRBV4-3 | CASSQGTRKGDTQYF | TGCGCCAGCAGCCAAGGGACTCGGAAGGGAGATACGCAGTATTTT
NA | TRBJ2-3 | 13 | few | TRBV7-2 | CASSFYSTDTQYF | TGTGCCAGCAGCTTCTACAGCACAGATACGCAGTATTTT
NA | TRBJ2-5 | 16 | few | TRBV7-9 | CASSLGGAGRQETQYF | TGTGCCAGCAGCTTAGGCGGGGCAGGGAGGCAAGAGACCCAGTACTTC
NA | TRBJ1-2 | 13 | few | TRBV29-1 | CSVRVGGVDGYTF | TGCAGCGTCCGGGTAGGGGGAGTGGATGGCTACACCTTC
NA | TRBJ1-1 | 15 | NA | TRBV27 | CASSLGATVNTEAFF | TGTGCCAGCAGTTTAGGGGCCACAGTGAACACTGAAGCTTTCTTT
TRBD1 | TRBJ1-2 | 13 | few | TRBV2 | CASRPGQGARYTF | TGTGCCAGCAGGCCGGGACAGGGGGCTCGCTACACCTTC